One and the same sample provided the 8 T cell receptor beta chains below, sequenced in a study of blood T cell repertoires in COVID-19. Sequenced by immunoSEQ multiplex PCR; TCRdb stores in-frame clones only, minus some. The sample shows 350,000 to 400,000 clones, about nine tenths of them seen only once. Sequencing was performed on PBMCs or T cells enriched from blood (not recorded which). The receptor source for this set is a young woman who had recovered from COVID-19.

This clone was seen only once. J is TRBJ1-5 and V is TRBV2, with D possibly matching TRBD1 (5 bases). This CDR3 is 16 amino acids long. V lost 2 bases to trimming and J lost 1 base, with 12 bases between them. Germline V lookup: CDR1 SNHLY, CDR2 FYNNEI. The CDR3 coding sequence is TGTGCCAGCAGTGAATCCGGACAAGCCAGCAATCAGCCCCAGCATTTT. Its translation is CASSESGQASNQPQHF.

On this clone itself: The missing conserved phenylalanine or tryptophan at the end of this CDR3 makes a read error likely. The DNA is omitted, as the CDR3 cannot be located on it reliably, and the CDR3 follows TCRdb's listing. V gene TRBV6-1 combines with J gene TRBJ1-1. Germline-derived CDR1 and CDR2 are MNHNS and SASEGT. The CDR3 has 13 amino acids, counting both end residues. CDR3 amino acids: CASSEAAVGGNFV.

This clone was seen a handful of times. The CDR3 spells CASSFQWQNYNEQFF. CDR3 nucleotides: TGTGCCAGCAGTTTCCAGTGGCAGAATTACAATGAGCAGTTCTTC. The V call is TRBV27, the J call TRBJ2-1, with D hard to call. The CDR3 totals 15 residues. With 3 bases removed from V and 4 bases from J, the gap between germline ends came to 13 bases. Germline CDR1 MNHEY, CDR2 SMNVEV (reference sequence).

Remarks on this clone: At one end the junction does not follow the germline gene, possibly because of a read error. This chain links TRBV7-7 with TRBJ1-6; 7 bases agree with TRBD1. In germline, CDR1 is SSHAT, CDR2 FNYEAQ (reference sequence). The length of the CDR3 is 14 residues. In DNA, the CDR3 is TGTGCTAGCAGCCTGGGACAGATTAATTCACCCCTCCACTTT. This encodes CASSLGQINSPLHF.

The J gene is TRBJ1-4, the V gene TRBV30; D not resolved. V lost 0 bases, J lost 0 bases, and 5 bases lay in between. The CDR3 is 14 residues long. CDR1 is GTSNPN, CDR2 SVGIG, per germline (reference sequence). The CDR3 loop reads CAWSVVATNEKLFF. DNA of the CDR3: TGTGCCTGGAGTGTCGTTGCAACTAATGAAAAACTGTTTTTT.

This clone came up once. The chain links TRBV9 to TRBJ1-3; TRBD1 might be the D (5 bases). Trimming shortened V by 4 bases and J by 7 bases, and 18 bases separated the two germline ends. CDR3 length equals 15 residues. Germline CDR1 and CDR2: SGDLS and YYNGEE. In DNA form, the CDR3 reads TGTGCCAGCAGCCCCCTCGGGGGGTCGTCGAACACCATATATTTT. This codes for CASSPLGGSSNTIYF.

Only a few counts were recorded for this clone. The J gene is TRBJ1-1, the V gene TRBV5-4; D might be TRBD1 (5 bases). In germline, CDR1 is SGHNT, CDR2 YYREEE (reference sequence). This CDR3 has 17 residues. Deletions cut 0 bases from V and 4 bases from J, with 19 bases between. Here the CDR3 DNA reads TGTGCCAGCAGCTTGGATGGGGCAGTCGGCCTTGGCACTGAAGCTTTCTTT. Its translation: CASSLDGAVGLGTEAFF.

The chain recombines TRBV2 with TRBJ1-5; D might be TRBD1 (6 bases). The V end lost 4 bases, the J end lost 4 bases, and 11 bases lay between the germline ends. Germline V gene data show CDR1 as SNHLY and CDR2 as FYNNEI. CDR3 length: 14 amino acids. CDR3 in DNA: TGTGCCAGCAGTGCTACAGGGCCGAATCAGCCCCAGCATTTT. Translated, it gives CASSATGPNQPQHF. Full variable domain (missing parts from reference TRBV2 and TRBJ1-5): EPEVTQTPSHQVTQMGQEVILRCVPISNHLYFYWYRQILGQKVEFLVSFYNNEISEKSEIFDDQFSVERPDGSNFTLKIRSTKLEDSAMYFCASSATGPNQPQHFGDGTRLSIL.